Presented here are 3 T cell receptor beta chains from one specimen sequenced in a study of cytomegalovirus exposure and HLA in healthy donors (dated by TCRdb to the late 2010s). Library preparation was by the immunoSEQ multiplex PCR assay. A mixture of 60 forward primers for TCR Vbeta segments and 13 reverse primers for TCR Jbeta segments was used in the multiplex PCR. Held by TCRdb, this immuneACCESS table contains in-frame sequences only and omits some clones. Under half of the omission traces to an unresolved V gene where checked; the cause of the rest is unknown. The sample data list just over 150,000 clones, and about 75% of these were observed just once. In total, the top ten clones hold about 0.91% of the sample. The sample comprised PBMCs. The receptors shown here come from a woman aged 50 to 60 in good health and CMV-seropositive.

J is TRBJ2-7 and V is TRBV2; unclear D gene. V was shortened by 7 bases and J by 6 bases, with 16 bases between the two germline ends. This CDR3 spans 13 amino acids. Germline assignment: CDR1 SNHLY and CDR2 FYNNEI. CDR3 loop: CASTSTPGGEQYF. The DNA for the CDR3 is TGTGCCAGCACCTCAACCCCCGGCGGCGAGCAGTACTTC.

The chain uses TRBV6-1 and TRBJ2-2; D is ambiguous. Trimming shortened V by 8 bases and J by 1 base, and 11 bases separated the two germline ends. There are 14 residues in the CDR3. Germline V gene sequence: CDR1 MNHNS, CDR2 SASEGT. CDR3 amino acids: CASLLLMNTGELFF. In nucleotides, the CDR3 is TGTGCCAGCCTGTTGCTAATGAACACCGGGGAGCTGTTTTTT.

The V gene is TRBV28, the J gene TRBJ2-4; 10 nucleotides line up with TRBD1. J gave up 8 bases and V 1 base, and 11 bases lay outside the gene matches. CDR3 size: 17 residues. Germline V gives CDR1 MDHEN, CDR2 SYDVKM. The CDR3 DNA reads TGTGCCAGCAGTTTATCCGGGACAGGGGCCCAGATGTACATTCAGTACTTC. Its protein product is CASSLSGTGAQMYIQYF.